This T cell receptor (beta chain) was identified in a study of blood T cell repertoires in COVID-19. Study context: Material from acute and convalescent COVID-19 was sourced from the United States, Italy and Spain.

The germline V gene encodes CDR1 MNHEY and CDR2 SVGAGI. The CDR3 totals 13 residues. V lost 4 bases and J 7 bases, leaving 8 bases between the germline ends. Only one count was recorded for this clone. Participants were placed into cohorts based on the clinical history they reported. Clones were sequenced by immunoSEQ multiplex PCR, and TCRdb holds only the in-frame ones, with some missing. The data show under 250,000 clones, with 70% to 90% seen just once and 10% to 13% held by the top ten. The clonotype originates from a man under 40 who had recovered from COVID-19. V gene TRBV6-5 combines with J gene TRBJ1-6, with a tentative D call TRBD1 (5 bases). Sequencing input: PBMCs or T cells enriched from blood (not recorded which). The CDR3 reads CASSFDRNSPLHF. The CDR3, as DNA: TGTGCCAGCAGTTTTGACAGAAATTCACCCCTCCACTTT.